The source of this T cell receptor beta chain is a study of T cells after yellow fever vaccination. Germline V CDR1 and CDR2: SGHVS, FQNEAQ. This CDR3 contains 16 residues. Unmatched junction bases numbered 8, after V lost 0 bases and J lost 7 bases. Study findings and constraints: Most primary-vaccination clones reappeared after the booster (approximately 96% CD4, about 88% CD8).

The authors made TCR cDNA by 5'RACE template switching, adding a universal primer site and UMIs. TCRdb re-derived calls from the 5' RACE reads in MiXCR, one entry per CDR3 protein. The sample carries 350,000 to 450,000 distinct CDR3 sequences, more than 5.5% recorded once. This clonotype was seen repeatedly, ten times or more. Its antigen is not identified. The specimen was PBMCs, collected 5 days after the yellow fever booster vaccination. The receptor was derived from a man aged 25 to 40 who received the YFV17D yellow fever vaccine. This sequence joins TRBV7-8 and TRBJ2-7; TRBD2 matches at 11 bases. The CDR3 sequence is CASSLAGGSGRGEQYF. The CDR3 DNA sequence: TGTGCCAGCAGCTTAGCGGGGGGTAGCGGGAGGGGGGAGCAGTACTTC.